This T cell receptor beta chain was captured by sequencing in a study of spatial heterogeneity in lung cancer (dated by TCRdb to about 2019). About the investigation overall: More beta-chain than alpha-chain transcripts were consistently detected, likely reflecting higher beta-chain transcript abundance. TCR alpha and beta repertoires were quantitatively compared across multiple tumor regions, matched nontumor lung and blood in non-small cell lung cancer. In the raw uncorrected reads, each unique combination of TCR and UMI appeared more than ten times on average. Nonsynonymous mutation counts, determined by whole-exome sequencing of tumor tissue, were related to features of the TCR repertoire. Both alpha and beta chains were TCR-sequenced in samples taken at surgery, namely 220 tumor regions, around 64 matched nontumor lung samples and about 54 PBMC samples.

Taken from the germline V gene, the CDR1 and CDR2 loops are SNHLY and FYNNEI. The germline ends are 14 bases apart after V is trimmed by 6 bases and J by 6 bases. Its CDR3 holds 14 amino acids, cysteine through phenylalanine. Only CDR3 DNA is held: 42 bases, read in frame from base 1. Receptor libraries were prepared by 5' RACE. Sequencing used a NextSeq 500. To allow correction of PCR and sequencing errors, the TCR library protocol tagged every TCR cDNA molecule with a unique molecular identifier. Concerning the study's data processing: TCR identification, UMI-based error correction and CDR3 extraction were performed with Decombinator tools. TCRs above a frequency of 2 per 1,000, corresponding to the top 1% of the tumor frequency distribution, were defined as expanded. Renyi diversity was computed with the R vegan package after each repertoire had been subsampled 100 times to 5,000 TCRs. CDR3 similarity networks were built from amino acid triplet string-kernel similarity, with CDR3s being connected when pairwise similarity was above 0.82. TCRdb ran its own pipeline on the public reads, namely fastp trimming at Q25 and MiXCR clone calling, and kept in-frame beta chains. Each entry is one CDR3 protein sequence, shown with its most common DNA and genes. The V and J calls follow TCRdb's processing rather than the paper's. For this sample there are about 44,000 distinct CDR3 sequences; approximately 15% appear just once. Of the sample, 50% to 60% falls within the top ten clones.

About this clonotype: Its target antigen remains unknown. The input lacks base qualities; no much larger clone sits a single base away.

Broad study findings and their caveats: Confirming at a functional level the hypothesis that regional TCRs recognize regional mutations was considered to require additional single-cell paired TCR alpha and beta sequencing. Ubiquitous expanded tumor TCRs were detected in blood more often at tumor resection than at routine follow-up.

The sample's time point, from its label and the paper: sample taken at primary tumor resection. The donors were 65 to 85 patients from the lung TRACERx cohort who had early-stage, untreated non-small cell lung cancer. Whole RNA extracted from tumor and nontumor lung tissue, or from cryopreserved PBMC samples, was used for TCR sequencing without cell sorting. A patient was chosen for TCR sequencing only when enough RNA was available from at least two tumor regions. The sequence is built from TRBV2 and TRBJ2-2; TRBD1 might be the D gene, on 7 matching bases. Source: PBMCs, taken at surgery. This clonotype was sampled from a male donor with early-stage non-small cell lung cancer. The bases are TGTGCCAGCAGATTCCAGGGGGGCCCCGGGGAGCTGTTTTTT. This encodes CASRFQGGPGELFF.